Detailed here is one TCR beta chain. These data come from a study of blood T cell repertoires in COVID-19. Whole-study context: Material from acute and convalescent COVID-19 was sourced from the United States, Italy and Spain.

Germline assignment: CDR1 LNHDA and CDR2 SQIVND (reference sequence). V shed 6 bases and J shed 3 bases, with 18 bases lying between them. This CDR3 spans 16 amino acids. The study drew participants aged about 18 to 95 years from 24 US areas. Clinical history reported by participants formed the basis on which cohorts were assigned. The protocol was immunoSEQ multiplex PCR, while the TCRdb copy is restricted to in-frame clones and leaves out a portion. The top ten clones hold roughly 5.2% of a sample with some 340,000 clones, more than 70% of them seen once. This clonotype was obtained from a woman aged 25 to 39 who had recovered from COVID-19. The sample was PBMCs or T cells enriched from blood (not recorded which). This sequence joins TRBV19 and TRBJ1-5; the D gene is possibly TRBD1 (6 bases). The CDR3 sequence: CASSPTRQDPNQPQHF. The CDR3 coding sequence is TGTGCCAGTAGCCCGACCAGACAGGACCCCAATCAGCCCCAGCATTTT. The variable domain in full, with the rest retrieved from reference TRBV19 and TRBJ1-5, is DGGITQSPKYLFRKEGQNVTLSCEQNLNHDAMYWYRQDPGQGLRLIYYSQIVNDFQKGDIAEGYSVSREKKESFPLTVTSAQKNPTAFYLCASSPTRQDPNQPQHFGDGTRLSIL.